Listed here are 8 T cell receptor beta chains from one sample, sequenced in a study of cytomegalovirus exposure and HLA in healthy donors. PCR involved 60 Vbeta and 13 Jbeta primers. Only in-frame clones appear in the TCRdb table, and some are missing; sequencing was by immunoSEQ multiplex PCR. The sample has about 130,000 clones, just under 75% seen once. Specimen: PBMCs. Receptors were obtained from a man aged 35 to 55 in good health and CMV-seropositive.

The rearrangement joins TRBV11-2 to TRBJ2-1; D perhaps matches TRBD1 (6 bases). The V gene's germline CDR1 is SGHAT and CDR2 FQNNGV. The V end lost 1 base, the J end lost 9 bases, and 13 bases lay between the germline ends. The CDR3 sequence is 14 residues long. CDR3 DNA sequence: TGTGCCAGCAGCTTAGTCCTTCGAGGGGGTGAGCAGTTCTTC. This encodes CASSLVLRGGEQFF.

Comments on this clone: The sample carries other DNA sequences with the same CDR3. The V call is TRBV18, the J call TRBJ2-5; no definite D call. Deletions cut 3 bases from V and 5 bases from J, with 4 bases between. This CDR3 has 11 amino acids. The germline CDR1 and CDR2 sequences are KGHSH and LQKENI. The CDR3 loop is CASSPGETQYF. Here the CDR3 DNA reads TGTGCCAGCTCACCGGGCGAGACCCAGTACTTC.

This clone was found a few times. The V and J genes are TRBV6-6 and TRBJ1-2; TRBD1 aligns across 9 bases. Germline CDR1 is MNHNY and CDR2 is SVGAGI (reference sequence). The CDR3 is 13 residues long. J lost 7 bases, V lost 6 bases, and 6 bases had no gene match. CDR3 in amino acids: CASRPGQGRGYTF. The CDR3 DNA reads TGTGCCAGCAGACCAGGACAGGGGCGTGGCTACACCTTC.

This chain links TRBV2 with TRBJ2-5, with D possibly matching TRBD2 (5 bases). The CDR3 covers 15 residues. Germline V lookup: CDR1 SNHLY, CDR2 FYNNEI. V was shortened by 2 bases and J by 1 base, with 11 bases between the two germline ends. The CDR3: CASSESGSPQETQYF. The DNA for the CDR3 is TGTGCCAGCAGTGAATCGGGGTCCCCCCAAGAGACCCAGTACTTC.

The chain links TRBV28 to TRBJ2-7; the match to TRBD1 covers 9 bases. The length of the CDR3 is 16 residues. Per the germline V gene, CDR1 is MDHEN and CDR2 is SYDVKM. Trimming took 5 bases from V and 3 from J; bases not matched to a gene: 11. This CDR3 reads CASSPVSGTGIYEQYF. The CDR3 DNA follows: TGTGCCAGCAGTCCAGTCTCCGGGACAGGGATCTACGAGCAGTACTTC.

The chain uses TRBV6-6 and TRBJ2-5, with 11 nucleotides matching TRBD2. The V and J ends lost 5 bases and 13 bases, in that order; junction bases with no gene match: 15. Germline loops: CDR1 MNHNY, CDR2 SVGAGI (reference sequence). The CDR3 is 15 residues long. The DNA of the CDR3 is TGTGCCAGCAGTCCCCCAGGGACTAGCGGAGGGCCTAGGTACTTC. Translated: CASSPPGTSGGPRYF.

The gene calls are TRBV19 and TRBJ2-2; 9 bases line up with TRBD2. Germline CDR1 is LNHDA and CDR2 is SQIVND (reference sequence). CDR3 length: 16 amino acids. V lost 4 bases, J lost 4 bases, and 7 bases stayed unmatched. CDR3: CASSTRSGSPTGELFF. CDR3 DNA sequence: TGTGCCAGTAGTACCCGTAGCGGGAGTCCCACCGGGGAGCTGTTTTTT.

This chain uses TRBV15 with TRBJ1-4; the D gene is possibly TRBD1 (5 bases). Trimming cost V 1 base and J 0 bases, with 9 bases left between them. Germline assignment: CDR1 LNHNV and CDR2 YYDKDF (reference sequence). This CDR3 is 16 amino acids long. The CDR3 DNA sequence: TGTGCCACCAGCAGAGGAAAACAGGCAACTAATGAAAAACTGTTTTTT. It codes for CATSRGKQATNEKLFF. Together with reference TRBV15 and TRBJ1-4, the CDR3 gives the full variable domain: DAMVIQNPRYQVTQFGKPVTLSCSQTLNHNVMYWYQQKSSQAPKLLFHYYDKDFNNEADTPDNFQSRRPNTSFCFLDIRSPGLGDTAMYLCATSRGKQATNEKLFFGSGTQLSVL.